A selection of T cell receptor beta chains follows, all from one sample in a study of Ad26.COV2.S vaccination and SARS-CoV-2 variants. Sequenced by immunoSEQ multiplex PCR; TCRdb stores in-frame clones only, minus some. The sample shows some 250,000 clones, around nine tenths of them seen only once. The source material was peripheral blood, sampled in a trial of Ad26.COV2.S vaccine versus placebo. These receptors all stem from a person between 18 and 65 years old who received the Ad26.COV2.S COVID-19 vaccine or a placebo. CDR3s include the opening cysteine and the closing phenylalanine or tryptophan. D genes are given only for firm matches.

TRBV6-5,14,TRBJ1-1,NA,CASSYSPDGTEAFF
TRBV7-2,16,TRBJ1-5,NA,CASSPGAVYSNQPQHF
TRBV15,15,TRBJ1-1,NA,CATSRSAPTDLGAFF
TRBV6-1,15,TRBJ2-7,NA,CASSETTHPTYEQYF
TRBV5-1,15,TRBJ2-5,TRBD2,CASSFAGGKEETQYF
TRBV19,15,TRBJ1-1,NA,CASSTPRGLSTEAFF
TRBV9,15,TRBJ2-5,NA,CASSTTGSAGETQYF
TRBV7-2,16,TRBJ2-7,TRBD1,CASSAGTGASSYEQYF
TRBV7-9,16,TRBJ1-2,TRBD1,CASSNKWDRGSRGYTF
TRBV11-2,15,TRBJ2-5,NA,CASSLVRGPQETQYF
TRBV2,15,TRBJ1-5,NA,CASSEAGVGNQPQHF
TRBV19,14,TRBJ2-7,NA,CASSIGTHSYEQYF
TRBV5-1,15,TRBJ2-5,TRBD2,CASSLWAGEEETQYF
TRBV4-2,16,TRBJ2-7,NA,CASSQETGSPSYEQYF
TRBV6-4,15,TRBJ1-4,NA,CASSDSGAPNEKLFF
TRBV6-2/TRBV6-3,14,TRBJ2-7,TRBD2,CASSYGAGDYEQYF
TRBV29-1,11,TRBJ2-1,NA,CSVAGTNEQFF
TRBV7-2,17,TRBJ2-1,TRBD2,CASSQKRGGRLDNEQFF
TRBV7-2,13,TRBJ2-1,NA,CASWDGGGNEQFF
TRBV19,13,TRBJ1-2,NA,CASTRGLSYGYTF
TRBV9,12,TRBJ1-1,NA,CASSARDQEAFF
TRBV5-1,14,TRBJ2-7,NA,CASKPLGASVEQYF
TRBV19,14,TRBJ1-5,TRBD1,CASSIGTEDQPQHF